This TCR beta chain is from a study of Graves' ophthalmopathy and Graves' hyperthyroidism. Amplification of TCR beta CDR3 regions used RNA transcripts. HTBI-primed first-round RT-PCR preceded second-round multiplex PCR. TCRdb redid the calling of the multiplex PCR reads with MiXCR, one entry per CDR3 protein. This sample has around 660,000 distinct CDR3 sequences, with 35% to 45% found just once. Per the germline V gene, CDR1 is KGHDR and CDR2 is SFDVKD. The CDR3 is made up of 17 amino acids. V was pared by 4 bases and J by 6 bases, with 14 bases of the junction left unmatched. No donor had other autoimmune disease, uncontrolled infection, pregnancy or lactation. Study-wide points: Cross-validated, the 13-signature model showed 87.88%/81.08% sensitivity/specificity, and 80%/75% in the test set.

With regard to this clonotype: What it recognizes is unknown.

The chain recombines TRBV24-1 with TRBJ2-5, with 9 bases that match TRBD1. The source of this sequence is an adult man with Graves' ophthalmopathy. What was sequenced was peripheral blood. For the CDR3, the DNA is TGTGCCACCAGTGACCCGGGACAGGGCCTAGGAACAAAGACCCAGTACTTC. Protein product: CATSDPGQGLGTKTQYF.